This T cell receptor (beta chain) was documented in a study of cytomegalovirus exposure and HLA in healthy donors. Overall study: Out of 300 to 500 genotyped donors, 81% belonged to the Caucasian-associated ancestry cluster. Study outcomes and limitations: Reported results showed that the classifier diagnosed cytomegalovirus status with high specificity and sensitivity.

As for this clone: The antigen is undetermined.

The PCR was carried out with 60 Vbeta primers and 13 Jbeta primers. Profiled with immunoSEQ multiplex PCR; TCRdb holds only in-frame clones, not every one. The sample yields under 150,000 clones, around 72% seen once. From germline, CDR1 is MNHNS and CDR2 SASEGT. V lost 7 bases and J lost 3, with 15 bases in between. The CDR3 totals 15 residues. The sample was PBMCs. J is TRBJ2-2 and V is TRBV6-1; weak D call: TRBD2 (6 bases). The receptor comes from a man between 50 and 59 years old in good health and CMV-seropositive. The CDR3 region has the DNA TGTGCCAGCATATTTGAGGGGAGGCACACCGGGGAGCTGTTTTTT. This sequence encodes CASIFEGRHTGELFF.